These 14 T cell receptor beta chains were sequenced from one sample in a study of Graves' ophthalmopathy and Graves' hyperthyroidism. RNA transcripts were the template, and TCR beta CDR3 regions were amplified from them. RT-PCR was first run with HTBI primers, then multiplex PCR in a second round. TCRdb re-called the multiplex PCR reads through MiXCR, storing one row per CDR3 protein. The data show about 480,000 distinct CDR3 sequences, around an eighth seen once. Sequencing was performed on blood. Every receptor here comes from a woman aged 25 to 39 with Graves' ophthalmopathy.

This clonotype was picked up many times. The CDR3 DNA reads TGTGCCAGCAGCTTACACGGGACAGACGAAGCTTTCTTT. Translation: CASSLHGTDEAFF. This chain uses TRBV7-9 with TRBJ1-1, with 7 bases identical to TRBD1. Germline V gene data show CDR1 as SEHNR and CDR2 as FQNEAQ (reference sequence). This CDR3 has 13 amino acids. With V trimmed by 2 bases and J by 8 bases, 5 bases remained unmatched.

Ten or more counts support this clonotype. The CDR3 DNA sequence: TGTGCCAGCAGTTACCCGCGGGCAGGGGTCGATGATGGCTACACCTTC. Its protein is CASSYPRAGVDDGYTF. The V call is TRBV6-5, the J call TRBJ1-2; TRBD1 might be the D (6 bases). Germline V CDR1 and CDR2: MNHEY, SVGAGI. The length of the CDR3 is 16 residues. Trimming pared 2 bases from V and 6 bases from J, leaving 19 bases between.

This clonotype was counted many times. This chain connects TRBV6-5 to TRBJ1-1; D not resolved. Per germline, CDR1 MNHEY and CDR2 SVGAGI. This CDR3 contains 14 residues. Deletions cut 0 bases from V and 1 base from J, with 6 bases between. The CDR3 sequence: CASSYSGENTEAFF. As DNA, the CDR3 is TGTGCCAGCAGTTACTCCGGAGAGAACACTGAAGCTTTCTTT.

This clonotype was seen repeatedly, ten times or more. Written as DNA, the CDR3 is TGTGCCAGCAGCCCCCGGGACAGGGGGAAGCATGGCTACACCTTC. Amino acid sequence: CASSPRDRGKHGYTF. This chain uses TRBV7-2 with TRBJ1-2, with 11 bases fitting TRBD1. The CDR3 is 15 residues long. Germline assignment: CDR1 SGHTA and CDR2 FQGNSA. With V trimmed by 5 bases and J by 6 bases, 8 bases remained unmatched. Full variable domain (rest looked up from reference TRBV7-2 and TRBJ1-2): GAGVSQSPSNKVTEKGKDVELRCDPISGHTALYWYRQSLGQGLEFLIYFQGNSAPDKSGLPSDRFSAERTGGSVSTLTIQRTQQEDSAVYLCASSPRDRGKHGYTFGSGTRLTVV.

At least ten counts were recorded for this clonotype. One end of the junction does not line up with germline, which may come from a read error. This chain joins TRBV4-2 and TRBJ2-7; 8 bases fit TRBD2. CDR3 size: 16 residues. Germline assignment: CDR1 LGHNA and CDR2 YNFKEQ. CDR3 bases: TGTGCCAGCAGCCAAGATCGCGGGGGGCTCCCGTACGAGCAGTATTTC. It specifies CASSQDRGGLPYEQYF.

With respect to this clonotype: The junction does not match germline at one end; this may be a read error. The chain carries TRBV27 and TRBJ1-5, with D unclear. Germline values: CDR1 MNHEY, CDR2 SMNVEV (reference sequence). The CDR3 covers 13 residues. The CDR3 reads CASSWIGKQPQHF. The DNA for the CDR3 is TGTGCCAGCAGTTGGATAGGGAAACAGCCTCAGCATTTT.

At least ten counts were recorded for this clonotype. The chain is built from TRBV12-3 or TRBV12-4 and TRBJ2-5, with D hard to call. The CDR3 loop spans 13 amino acids. V lost 8 bases and J lost 9, with 19 bases in between. The CDR3 sequence is CASAAGRSGSQYF. Written as DNA, the CDR3 is TGTGCCAGCGCCGCCGGGCGCTCAGGTTCCCAGTACTTC.

This clonotype came up a few times. Germline is not matched at one junction end, which may reflect a read error. This CDR3 is CASSALAGGKNIKYF. CDR3 bases: TGTGCCAGCAGTGCCCTAGCGGGGGGAAAAAACATTAAGTACTTC. V gene TRBV28 combines with J gene TRBJ2-4; 11 positions match TRBD2. Germline CDR1 and CDR2: MDHEN and SYDVKM. This CDR3 has 15 amino acids. The full variable domain, rest sourced from reference TRBV28 and TRBJ2-4, is DVKVTQSSRYLVKRTGEKVFLECVQDMDHENMFWYRQDPGLGLRLIYFSYDVKMKEKGDIPEGYSVSREKKERFSLILESASTNQTSMYLCASSALAGGKNIKYFGAGTRLSVL.

At least ten counts were recorded for this clonotype. V usage is TRBV20-1 and J usage is TRBJ2-5; 7 bases match TRBD2. Germline loops: CDR1 DFQATT, CDR2 SNEGSKA (reference sequence). V shed 1 base, J shed 4 bases, and the junction held 0 bases outside the gene matches. There are 12 residues in the CDR3. The CDR3 here is CSARVAGETQYF. In DNA form, the CDR3 reads TGCAGTGCTAGAGTAGCGGGAGAGACCCAGTACTTC.

In the case of this clonotype: A much larger clone differs from this one at a single base, so this may be a read error. This chain joins TRBV2 and TRBJ2-7; 9 positions match TRBD2. The CDR3 length is 14 residues. The germline gives CDR1 SNHLY, CDR2 FYNNEI. CDR3 bases: TGTGACAGCAGTGTAACTAGCGGGCCCTACGAGCAGTACTTC. Amino acid sequence: CDSSVTSGPYEQYF.

This clonotype was recorded at least ten times. This chain connects TRBV12-3 or TRBV12-4 to TRBJ1-1; D gene ambiguous. The CDR3 is made up of 13 amino acids. V lost 5 bases, J lost 6 bases, and 13 bases lay in between. The CDR3 sequence is CASSTGSGAEAFF. Written as DNA, the CDR3 is TGTGCCAGCAGTACTGGAAGTGGGGCTGAAGCTTTCTTT.

This clonotype occurred many times. V usage is TRBV7-2 and J usage is TRBJ1-3; D gene ambiguous. The V gene's germline CDR1 is SGHTA and CDR2 FQGNSA. The CDR3 consists of 16 residues. V lost 0 bases to trimming and J lost 4 bases, with 13 bases between them. The CDR3 DNA reads TGTGCCAGCAGCTTAGCAGAGACCCTTACGGGAAACACCATATATTTT. Protein: CASSLAETLTGNTIYF.

This clonotype came up many times. The CDR3, as DNA: TGTGCCAGCAGCGCCACTAGCGGGAGGGCCCCCTACGAGCAGTACTTC. It yields the protein CASSATSGRAPYEQYF. J is TRBJ2-7 and V is TRBV11-1; 13 nucleotides line up with TRBD2. The CDR3 runs to 16 residues. Germline V lookup: CDR1 SGHAT, CDR2 FQDESV (reference sequence). V was clipped by 5 bases and J by 2 bases; unmatched bases: 6.

V is TRBV6-1 and J is TRBJ1-1; no clear D gene. V was cut by 4 bases and J by 11 bases, with 14 bases left in between. The length of the CDR3 is 12 residues. Germline V CDR1 and CDR2: MNHNS, SASEGT. Here the CDR3 reads CASSVIPTGAFF. The CDR3 DNA follows: TGTGCCAGCAGTGTCATCCCCACGGGGGCTTTCTTT.